The rows below give T cell receptor beta chains drawn from one sample of a study of radiotherapy plus CTLA-4 blockade in lung cancer. Repertoires were generated with immunoSEQ multiplex PCR, while TCRdb's copy carries only in-frame clones and drops some. This table has roughly 32,000 clones, around 74% appearing once. This material consisted of peripheral blood, taken from a patient treated with radiotherapy plus ipilimumab. All receptors come from a human donor with non-small cell lung cancer that progressed on radiotherapy plus ipilimumab. CDR3s include the opening cysteine and the closing phenylalanine or tryptophan. The D gene is left open where the match is weak. Some rows have no size entry. The others give once, few or many, or a class for an expanded clone.

>TRBV11-2|NA|13|NA|TRBJ1-1
CASSLRQNTEAFF
TGTGCCAGCAGCTTACGGCAAAACACTGAAGCTTTCTTT
>TRBV28|NA|14|NA|TRBJ2-5
CASSLAPAGETQYF
TGTGCCAGCAGCCTCGCCCCAGCGGGTGAGACCCAGTACTTC
>TRBV27|TRBD2|13|NA|TRBJ2-1
CASSRGLETEQFF
TGTGCCAGCAGCCGCGGACTAGAAACTGAGCAGTTCTTC
>TRBV7-6|NA|13|NA|TRBJ2-5
CASSLQGWETQYF
TGTGCCAGCAGCTTACAGGGCTGGGAGACCCAGTACTTC
>TRBV11-3|NA|14|NA|TRBJ1-2
CASSLEAGRRGYTF
TGTGCCAGCAGCTTAGAGGCAGGGAGGCGAGGCTACACCTTC
>TRBV27|TRBD2|18|NA|TRBJ2-1
CASSSRGLAGERGNEQFF
TGTGCCAGCAGTTCCAGGGGACTAGCGGGGGAGCGGGGCAATGAGCAGTTCTTC
>TRBV6-1|NA|13|NA|TRBJ2-5
CASSERVSETQYF
TGTGCCAGCAGTGAAAGGGTTAGCGAGACCCAGTACTTC
>TRBV28|NA|14|NA|TRBJ2-5
CASSLNSPQETQYF
TGTGCCAGCAGTTTAAACAGCCCCCAAGAGACCCAGTACTTC
>TRBV27|TRBD1|15|NA|TRBJ1-5
CASSLSGTVNQPQHF
TGTGCCAGCAGTTTGTCGGGGACAGTCAATCAGCCCCAGCATTTT
>TRBV2|TRBD1|13|NA|TRBJ2-5
CASSAPGGETQYF
TGTGCCAGCAGTGCCCCAGGGGGAGAGACCCAGTACTTC
>TRBV10-3|NA|12|once|TRBJ1-1
CAIGKTGTEAFF
TGTGCCATCGGGAAGACAGGCACTGAAGCTTTCTTT
>TRBV6-6|NA|13|NA|TRBJ1-3
CASSVYPGNTIYF
TGTGCCAGCAGTGTCTACCCGGGAAACACCATATATTTT
>TRBV2|NA|15|few|TRBJ2-5
CASSALLGLQETQYF
TGTGCCAGCAGTGCCCTGTTGGGCTTACAAGAGACCCAGTACTTC
>TRBV7-9|TRBD1|14|once|TRBJ2-7
CASSLGTGDNEQYF
TGTGCCAGCAGCTTGGGGACAGGGGACAACGAGCAGTACTTC
>TRBV5-1|NA|17|NA|TRBJ2-6
CASSRGDSTSGANVLTF
TGCGCCAGCAGTCGGGGGGACAGCACCTCTGGGGCCAACGTCCTGACTTTC
>TRBV5-4|NA|15|few|TRBJ2-3
CASSLGGAILDTQYF
TGTGCCAGCAGCTTGGGTGGGGCGATCTTAGATACGCAGTATTTT
>TRBV6-1|TRBD2|14|once|TRBJ2-2
CASIELARTGELFF
TGTGCCAGCATCGAACTAGCGAGAACCGGGGAGCTGTTTTTT
>TRBV11-2|NA|13|NA|TRBJ2-7
CASSSYGWHEQYF
TGTGCCAGCAGCTCCTATGGGTGGCACGAGCAGTACTTC
>TRBV7-9|TRBD2|16|few|TRBJ2-1
CASSFGLADLYNEQFF
TGTGCCAGCAGCTTTGGGCTAGCGGACCTCTACAATGAGCAGTTCTTC
>TRBV5-4|NA|13|NA|TRBJ2-7
CASSLGRSYEQYF
TGTGCCAGCAGCTTGGGACGCTCCTACGAGCAGTACTTC
>TRBV5-6|NA|15|NA|TRBJ2-5
CASSLPQGHQETQYF
TGTGCCAGCAGCCTCCCCCAGGGACACCAAGAGACCCAGTACTTC
>TRBV7-9|NA|12|NA|TRBJ2-1
CASSLGAREQFF
TGTGCCAGCAGCTTGGGCGCCCGGGAGCAGTTCTTC
>TRBV7-2|TRBD1|16|NA|TRBJ2-1
CASSLSTGVNYNEQFF
TGTGCCAGCAGCTTATCCACAGGGGTTAATTACAATGAGCAGTTCTTC
>TRBV7-2|TRBD1|13|NA|TRBJ1-4
CASSPDRDEKLFF
TGTGCCAGCAGCCCCGACAGGGATGAAAAACTGTTTTTT
>TRBV2|TRBD1|14|NA|TRBJ1-2
CASSEDREKSGYTF
TGTGCCAGCAGTGAGGACAGGGAGAAGAGTGGCTACACCTTC
>TRBV28|NA|15|NA|TRBJ1-2
CASSLRRGGGSGYTF
TGTGCCAGCAGTTTACGAAGAGGGGGGGGATCTGGCTACACCTTC
>TRBV4-1|TRBD1|15|few|TRBJ1-1
CASSHRQGGPPEAFF
TGCGCCAGCAGCCACCGACAGGGGGGCCCCCCTGAAGCTTTCTTT
>TRBV6-1|TRBD1|13|once|TRBJ1-5
CASRLTGTQPQHF
TGTGCCAGCAGACTGACAGGGACTCAGCCCCAGCATTTT
>TRBV19|TRBD1|16|NA|TRBJ2-3
CASSMYETGDTDTQYF
TGTGCCAGTAGTATGTATGAGACAGGGGACACAGATACGCAGTATTTT
>TRBV2|NA|12|NA|TRBJ1-1
CASSGMNTEAFF
TGTGCCAGCAGTGGGATGAACACTGAAGCTTTCTTT
>TRBV11-2|NA|18|NA|TRBJ2-6
CASSLSLPPSGGANVLTF
TGTGCCAGCAGCTTAAGTCTACCACCCTCGGGTGGGGCCAACGTCCTGACTTTC
>TRBV5-1|NA|12|NA|TRBJ2-5
CASRRDQETQYF
TGCGCCAGCAGGAGGGACCAAGAGACCCAGTACTTC
>TRBV28|TRBD1|15|NA|TRBJ1-1
CASSLGTGGFTEAFF
TGTGCCAGCAGTTTGGGGACAGGAGGCTTCACTGAAGCTTTCTTT
>TRBV5-1|NA|15|NA|TRBJ2-3
CASSWGAARTDTQYF
TGCGCCAGCAGCTGGGGGGCCGCGAGAACAGATACGCAGTATTTT
>TRBV28|TRBD2|16|NA|TRBJ2-1
CASSLGLAGVSNEQFF
TGTGCCAGCAGTTTGGGACTAGCGGGAGTTAGCAATGAGCAGTTCTTC
>TRBV5-1|NA|11|NA|TRBJ2-7
CASSLGLEQYF
TGCGCCAGCAGCTTGGGTCTCGAGCAGTACTTC
>TRBV19|TRBD1|18|once|TRBJ2-4
CASSIGRIRGTSKNIQYF
TGTGCCAGTAGTATTGGGCGGATCAGGGGGACGTCCAAAAACATTCAGTACTTC
>TRBV7-3|NA|16|NA|TRBJ2-2
CASSPPGRGNTGELFF
TGTGCCAGCAGCCCCCCCGGGCGGGGGAACACCGGGGAGCTGTTTTTT
>TRBV18|NA|15|NA|TRBJ1-4
CASSPRRGDGEKLFF
TGTGCCAGCTCACCAAGGAGGGGTGATGGTGAAAAACTGTTTTTT
>TRBV19|NA|15|NA|TRBJ1-5
CASSIDLNLNQSQHF
TGTGCCAGTAGTATAGATTTGAACCTTAATCAGTCCCAGCATTTT
>TRBV6-5|NA|15|once|TRBJ2-7
CASSYAQDWEYEQYF
TGTGCCAGCAGTTACGCCCAGGATTGGGAATACGAGCAGTACTTC
>TRBV11-3|TRBD1|18|NA|TRBJ2-4
CASSCDPTGSPSKNIQYF
TGTGCCAGCAGCTGTGATCCGACAGGGTCTCCGAGCAAAAACATTCAGTACTTC
>TRBV5-4|NA|17|NA|TRBJ1-2
CASSLANSRQTNYGYTF
TGTGCCAGCAGCTTGGCCAACTCGCGACAGACTAACTATGGCTACACCTTC
>TRBV7-9|NA|13|NA|TRBJ1-3
CASKEGSGNTIYF
TGTGCCAGCAAGGAGGGATCCGGAAACACCATATATTTT
>TRBV5-1|NA|14|NA|TRBJ1-1
CASSLQGQDTEAFF
TGCGCCAGCAGCTTGCAGGGGCAGGACACTGAAGCTTTCTTT
>TRBV18|NA|14|few|TRBJ1-1
CASSPRPGTTEAFF
TGTGCCAGCTCACCAAGGCCAGGGACAACTGAAGCTTTCTTT
>TRBV6-1|NA|14|once|TRBJ2-3
CASSGTGITDTQYF
TGTGCCAGCAGTGGAACAGGGATCACAGATACGCAGTATTTT
>TRBV28|NA|17|NA|TRBJ2-7
CASSLFGLDRSVNEQYF
TGTGCCAGCAGTTTATTCGGGCTGGACCGATCAGTAAACGAGCAGTACTTC
>TRBV10-2|TRBD1|15|NA|TRBJ2-7
CASSDPGQGAGEQYF
TGCGCCAGCAGTGACCCGGGACAGGGGGCTGGCGAGCAGTACTTC
>TRBV18|NA|14|NA|TRBJ2-3
CASSPTRSTDTQYF
TGTGCCAGCTCCCCGACTAGGAGCACAGATACGCAGTATTTT
>TRBV4-2|TRBD2|18|few|TRBJ2-1
CASSQDGLAGGGIDEQFF
TGTGCCAGCAGCCAAGACGGATTAGCGGGGGGCGGGATCGATGAGCAGTTCTTC
>TRBV2|NA|12|NA|TRBJ1-4
CASSAEGEKLFF
TGTGCCAGCAGCGCGGAAGGGGAAAAACTGTTTTTT
>TRBV29-1|TRBD2|13|few|TRBJ2-7
CSVAAGETYEQYF
TGCAGCGTTGCTGCGGGGGAAACCTACGAGCAGTACTTC
>TRBV7-2|NA|15|NA|TRBJ1-6
CASSLDRTAYSPLHF
TGTGCCAGCAGCTTAGACCGGACCGCGTATTCACCCCTCCACTTT
>TRBV15|NA|15|once|TRBJ1-5
CATSRGRDSNQPQHF
TGTGCCACCAGCAGAGGTCGGGACAGCAATCAGCCCCAGCATTTT
>TRBV16|TRBD2|15|NA|TRBJ2-3
CASSQPGGITDTQYF
TGTGCCAGCAGCCAACCCGGGGGGATCACAGATACGCAGTATTTT